This T cell receptor beta chain is drawn from a study of graft-versus-host responses after intestinal transplantation. Across the whole study: Those transplanted obtained multivisceral, liver-intestinal, or isolated intestinal grafts.

This clone was observed a few times. General study results and limits: Recipient marrow showed GvH clones, some seen first in ileum or blood. Maximum circulating GvH clone levels tracked with early post-transplant HvG decreases.

The protocol was immunoSEQ multiplex PCR, while the TCRdb copy is restricted to in-frame clones and leaves out a portion. The sample consists of 20,000 to 25,000 clones, 30% to 40% of them appearing once. Irradiated, violet-dye-labeled stimulator cells, around 200,000 in number, were plated with around 200,000 CFSE-labeled responder cells. CFSE-low proliferating responders, CD3+CD4+ and CD3+CD8+, were sorted post-reaction. The material sequenced was alloreactive CD8+ T cells from a mixed lymphocyte reaction culture, taken before intestinal transplant. As for subset: CFSE-low proliferating T cells sorted from roughly six-day pre-transplant mixed lymphocyte reaction (GvH or HvG direction). The source of this sequence is a human patient who received an intestinal transplant.

DNA for the CDR3: TGTGCCAGCAGCTTATGGACAGGCGATGAGCAGTTCTTC. Translating gives CASSLWTGDEQFF. The chain employs TRBV5-5 and TRBJ2-1; 7 nucleotides match TRBD1. With V trimmed by 2 bases and J by 8 bases, 4 bases remained unmatched. The CDR3 extends over 13 amino acids. Germline V gives CDR1 SGHKS, CDR2 YYEKEE (reference sequence).